The 18 T cell receptor beta chains below were found in one sample sequenced in a study of blood T cells in healthy people across ages. For the second PCR, which ran for roughly 7 to 11 cycles, a sample-barcoded 5' primer and a J-beta primer mix were used. TCRdb redid the calling of the 5' RACE reads with MiXCR, one entry per CDR3 protein. This table has 1.5 million to 1.9 million distinct CDR3 sequences, approximately 39% appearing once. Specimen: blood. All receptors derive from a woman aged 18-29 years in good health.

This chain connects TRBV5-1 to TRBJ2-3; TRBD1 is a possible D gene (6 bases). Germline V CDR1 and CDR2: SGHRS, YFSETQ. The CDR3 has 14 residues. With 5 bases removed from V and 4 bases from J, the gap between germline ends came to 14 bases. CDR3 sequence: CASSTFEGADTQYF. In DNA, the CDR3 is TGCGCCAGCAGTACCTTTGAGGGGGCAGATACGCAGTATTTT.

This chain uses TRBV6-6 with TRBJ1-5; tentatively, D is TRBD1 (5 bases). V lost 2 bases to trimming and J lost 7 bases, with 9 bases between them. Looked up from germline, CDR1 is MNHNY and CDR2 is SVGAGI (reference sequence). The CDR3 extends over 13 amino acids. The chain's CDR3 is CASSYGAPQPQHF. Here the CDR3 DNA reads TGTGCCAGCAGTTACGGGGCTCCCCAGCCCCAGCATTTT.

This clonotype occurred a few times. V gene TRBV10-2 combines with J gene TRBJ2-5, with 9 bases matching TRBD2. The V segment lost 3 bases and the J segment 6 bases; nucleotides outside the gene matches: 11. This CDR3 comprises 16 residues. The germline gives CDR1 WSHSY, CDR2 SAAADI. CDR3 DNA: TGCGCCAGCAGTGATGGCGGGGGGGCGGTTTCGAAGACCCAGTACTTC. Translating it yields CASSDGGGAVSKTQYF.

This clonotype was counted between two and nine times. The chain carries TRBV15 and TRBJ1-2; D unresolved. CDR1 and CDR2 from the germline V gene are LNHNV and YYDKDF (reference sequence). V lost 3 bases and J 0 bases, leaving 11 bases between the germline ends. The CDR3 has 15 residues. CDR3 sequence reads: CATSSWAYANYGYTF. DNA for the CDR3: TGTGCCACCAGCAGTTGGGCCTATGCTAACTATGGCTACACCTTC.

This clonotype was seen a handful of times. The rearrangement links TRBV24-1 to TRBJ2-7; either TRBD1 or TRBD2 may fit D (5 bases each). The J call may not be correct, given that the DNA end is closer to TRBJ2-5. This CDR3 is 16 amino acids long. Germline loops: CDR1 KGHDR, CDR2 SFDVKD. The CDR3, as DNA: TGTGCCACCAGTGATTCAATATACGGGGACCGCGAGACCCAGTACTTC. Protein sequence: CATSDSIYGDRETQYF.

V gene TRBV7-2 combines with J gene TRBJ2-7; no clear D gene. Germline CDR1 reads SGHTA; CDR2 reads FQGNSA. Trimming cost V 5 bases and J 2 bases, with 13 bases left between them. The CDR3 loop spans 14 amino acids. CDR3 sequence (DNA): TGTGCCAGCAGCCCTACCCAGTTTACCTACGAGCAGTACTTC. This codes for CASSPTQFTYEQYF.

The V call is TRBV7-2, the J call TRBJ1-1, with D possibly being TRBD1 (5 bases). This CDR3 comprises 15 residues. Trimming left V 5 bases short and J 4 bases short, with 17 bases between. CDR1 and CDR2 (germline): SGHTA, FQGNSA. CDR3 sequence: CASSATGTRGTEAFF. The CDR3 nucleotides are TGTGCCAGCAGCGCCACCGGGACGCGTGGCACTGAAGCTTTCTTT. The variable domain in full, with the rest retrieved from reference TRBV7-2 and TRBJ1-1, is GAGVSQSPSNKVTEKGKDVELRCDPISGHTALYWYRQSLGQGLEFLIYFQGNSAPDKSGLPSDRFSAERTGGSVSTLTIQRTQQEDSAVYLCASSATGTRGTEAFFGQGTRLTVV.

The chain carries TRBV7-2 and TRBJ1-1; 7 bases agree with TRBD1. CDR3 length: 17 residues. Germline values: CDR1 SGHTA, CDR2 FQGNSA. J gave up 1 base and V 5 bases, and 13 bases lay outside the gene matches. CDR3 in amino acids: CASSARVGGGANTEAFF. The DNA of the CDR3 is TGTGCCAGCAGCGCTAGGGTGGGAGGGGGCGCGAACACTGAAGCTTTCTTT. The entire variable domain, with the rest obtained from reference TRBV7-2 and TRBJ1-1, is as follows: GAGVSQSPSNKVTEKGKDVELRCDPISGHTALYWYRQSLGQGLEFLIYFQGNSAPDKSGLPSDRFSAERTGGSVSTLTIQRTQQEDSAVYLCASSARVGGGANTEAFFGQGTRLTVV.

This clonotype has just a few counts. DNA for the CDR3: TGTGCCAGCAGCCCTCGGGGGACTAGCGGCTTCACAGATACGCAGTATTTT. Translation: CASSPRGTSGFTDTQYF. This chain connects TRBV7-2 to TRBJ2-3; 11 nucleotides agree with TRBD2. The CDR3 sequence is 17 residues long. The V gene end was trimmed by 5 bases and the J gene end by 2 bases; junction bases not matched to a gene: 9. Germline CDR1 SGHTA, CDR2 FQGNSA.

The V gene is TRBV7-9, the J gene TRBJ2-1, with D possibly matching TRBD2 (6 bases). V was clipped by 0 bases and J by 0 bases, with 9 bases between them. Germline values: CDR1 SEHNR, CDR2 FQNEAQ (reference sequence). The CDR3 has 16 residues. CDR3 loop: CASSLARRGSYNEQFF. The CDR3, as DNA: TGTGCCAGCAGCTTAGCGCGGAGGGGCTCCTACAATGAGCAGTTCTTC. The entire variable domain, with the rest obtained from reference TRBV7-9 and TRBJ2-1, is as follows: DTGVSQNPRHKITKRGQNVTFRCDPISEHNRLYWYRQTLGQGPEFLTYFQNEAQLEKSRLLSDRFSAERPKGSFSTLEIQRTEQGDSAMYLCASSLARRGSYNEQFFGPGTRLTVL.

The chain uses TRBV10-3 and TRBJ2-3; unclear D gene. Between the trimmed V and J ends, which lost 3 bases and 3 bases, there was a span of 7 bases. This CDR3 has 13 amino acids. CDR1 and CDR2 from the germline V gene are ENHRY and SYGVKD. The CDR3: CAISDGATDTQYF. The CDR3 DNA is TGTGCCATCAGTGATGGAGCAACAGATACGCAGTATTTT.

This clonotype was found a few times. This chain uses TRBV20-1 with TRBJ2-5, with D maybe TRBD2 (6 bases). The DNA end is more similar to TRBJ2-7, so the J call may be wrong. Germline CDR1 DFQATT, CDR2 SNEGSKA (reference sequence). This CDR3 spans 16 amino acids. For the CDR3, the DNA is TGCAGTGCTAGAGATCCGAGCGCAGGCGGGACCTACGAGCAGTACTTC. It codes for CSARDPSAGGTYEQYF.

V gene TRBV21-1 combines with J gene TRBJ1-2; the table's D call of TRBD1 was not tested on the DNA. TRBV21-1 is tagged as a pseudogene. CDR3 length: 11 residues. The CDR3 DNA reads TGCGCGAGAGGACAGGGGAATGGCTACACCTTC. Translated, it gives CARGQGNGYTF.

This clonotype was detected a few times. The chain employs TRBV7-2 and TRBJ1-2; unclear D gene. V lost 1 base to trimming and J lost 4 bases, with 7 bases between them. The germline V gene has CDR1 SGHTA and CDR2 FQGNSA. The CDR3 totals 13 residues. The CDR3 sequence: CASSLGHAYGYTF. CDR3 in DNA: TGTGCCAGCAGCTTAGGGCACGCCTATGGCTACACCTTC.

This chain connects TRBV7-2 to TRBJ1-1; D is possibly TRBD1 (5 bases). Germline-derived CDR1 and CDR2 are SGHTA and FQGNSA. The CDR3 runs to 15 residues. The ends were cut back, 2 bases at V and 1 base at J, with 11 bases in the middle. Written as DNA, the CDR3 is TGTGCCAGCAGCTTACACGGGGCGAGGAACACTGAAGCTTTCTTT. It codes for CASSLHGARNTEAFF.

This chain links TRBV18 with TRBJ2-3; the D gene is possibly TRBD2 (6 bases). The CDR3 consists of 16 residues. The V and J ends lost 3 bases and 0 bases respectively, with 13 bases between them. Germline V CDR1 and CDR2: KGHSH, LQKENI. The CDR3 loop is CASSPNPSGSTDTQYF. The CDR3 nucleotides read TGTGCCAGCTCACCCAACCCGAGCGGGAGCACAGATACGCAGTATTTT.

CDR3 residues: CSVEEVGSAEAFF. DNA for the CDR3: TGCAGCGTTGAAGAGGTAGGGAGCGCTGAAGCTTTCTTT. The chain links TRBV29-1 to TRBJ1-1; no firm D call. Trimming stripped 0 bases from V and 6 bases from J, with 11 bases between. This CDR3 is 13 amino acids long. Germline CDR1 SQVTM, CDR2 ANQGSEA.

V and J are TRBV20-1 and TRBJ2-5; possible D gene TRBD2, 5 bases. CDR1 is DFQATT, CDR2 SNEGSKA, per germline (reference sequence). V was shortened by 5 bases and J by 7 bases, with 20 bases between the two germline ends. CDR3 length: 14 residues. The CDR3 protein is CSAGEWNRRRTQYF. CDR3 coding DNA: TGCAGTGCTGGGGAGTGGAACCGCAGGAGGACCCAGTACTTC.